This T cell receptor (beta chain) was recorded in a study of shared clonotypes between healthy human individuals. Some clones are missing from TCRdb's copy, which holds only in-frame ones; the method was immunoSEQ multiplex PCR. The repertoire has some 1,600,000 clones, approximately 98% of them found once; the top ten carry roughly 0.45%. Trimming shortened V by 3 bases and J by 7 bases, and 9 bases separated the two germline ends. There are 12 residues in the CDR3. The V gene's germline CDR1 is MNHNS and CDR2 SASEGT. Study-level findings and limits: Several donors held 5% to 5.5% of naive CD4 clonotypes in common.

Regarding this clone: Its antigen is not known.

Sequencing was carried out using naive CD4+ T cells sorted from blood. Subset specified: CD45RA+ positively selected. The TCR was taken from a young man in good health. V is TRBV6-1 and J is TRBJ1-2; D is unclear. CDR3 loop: CASSERQSGYTF. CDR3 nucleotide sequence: TGTGCCAGCAGTGAGCGACAATCTGGCTACACCTTC.